The clone carrying this T cell receptor (beta chain) was observed many times. Its antigen is undetermined. This sample stems from a study of regulatory T cells in long-lasting Graves disease. Regarding the study as a whole: Less diverse TCR repertoires were seen in persistent Graves' patients than in newly diagnosed ones.

The germline CDR1 and CDR2 sequences are DFQATT and SNEGSKA (reference sequence). V was clipped by 6 bases and J by 4 bases, with 19 bases between them. The CDR3 has 15 residues. The time point was: newly diagnosed GD, antithyroid drugs for less than 3 months. PBMCs provided the RNA from which the TCR library was made. Researchers made TCR beta libraries by using iRepertoire HTBI primers and running Arm-PCR on CDR3 regions. TCRdb independently ran MiXCR on the multiplex PCR reads; one entry per CDR3 protein. The sample holds 300,000 to 400,000 distinct CDR3 sequences; about 20% are singletons and the top ten take more than 35%.

The sample was peripheral blood mononuclear cells (PBMCs), taken at new diagnosis, from a patient treated with antithyroid drugs. V usage is TRBV20-1 and J usage is TRBJ2-1; possibly TRBD1 for D (5 bases). The sequence came from a female donor with Graves disease. Here the CDR3 reads CSARTDRNFYNEQFF. CDR3 nucleotides: TGCAGTGCCAGAACAGACAGAAATTTTTACAATGAGCAGTTCTTC.